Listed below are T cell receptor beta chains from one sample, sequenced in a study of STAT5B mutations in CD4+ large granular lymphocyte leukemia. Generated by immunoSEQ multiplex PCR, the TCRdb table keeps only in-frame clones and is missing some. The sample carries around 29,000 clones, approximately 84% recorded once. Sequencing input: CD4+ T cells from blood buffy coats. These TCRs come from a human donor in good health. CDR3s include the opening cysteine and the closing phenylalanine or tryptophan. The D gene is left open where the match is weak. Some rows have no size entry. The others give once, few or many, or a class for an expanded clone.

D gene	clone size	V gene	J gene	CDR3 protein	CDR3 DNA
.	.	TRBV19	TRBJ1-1	CASSTTKNTEAFF	TGTGCCAGTAGTACGACAAAGAACACTGAAGCTTTCTTT
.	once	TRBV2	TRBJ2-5	CASAQHGETQYF	TGTGCCAGCGCTCAGCATGGGGAGACCCAGTACTTC
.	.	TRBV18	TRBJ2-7	CASSPQRLREEQYF	TGTGCCAGCTCACCACAGAGGCTCAGGGAAGAGCAGTACTTC
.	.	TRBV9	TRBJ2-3	CASSIGTSTDTQYF	TGTGCCAGCAGCATCGGGACTAGCACAGATACGCAGTATTTT
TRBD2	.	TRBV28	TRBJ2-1	CASSALLAGRWGGQFF	TGTGCCAGCAGCGCCCTTTTAGCGGGGAGGTGGGGAGGGCAGTTCTTC
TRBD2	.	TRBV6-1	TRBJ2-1	CASSGGAGANEQFF	TGTGCCAGCAGTGGAGGAGCGGGGGCTAATGAGCAGTTCTTC
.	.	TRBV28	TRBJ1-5	CASSSGRGVRAQHF	TGTGCCAGCAGCTCGGGACGGGGCGTGAGGGCCCAGCATTTT
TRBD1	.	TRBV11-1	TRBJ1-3	CASSKTGRTGGISGNTIYF	TGTGCCAGCAGCAAGACGGGTCGGACAGGGGGAATCTCTGGAAACACCATATATTTT
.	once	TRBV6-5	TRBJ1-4	CASTHTGGVNEKLFF	TGTGCCAGCACCCATACGGGAGGAGTTAATGAAAAACTGTTTTTT
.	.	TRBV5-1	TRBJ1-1	CASSLRGVAGNTEAFF	TGCGCCAGCAGCTTGCGTGGCGTGGCAGGGAACACTGAAGCTTTCTTT
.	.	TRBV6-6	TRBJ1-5	CASRETGSNQPQHF	TGTGCCAGCAGAGAGACGGGTAGCAATCAGCCCCAGCATTTT
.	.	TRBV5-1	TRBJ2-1	CASNPGDSYNEQFF	TGCGCCAGCAACCCGGGGGACTCCTACAATGAGCAGTTCTTC
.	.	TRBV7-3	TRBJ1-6	CASSLNGGGNSPLHF	TGTGCCAGCAGCCTGAACGGGGGAGGGAATTCACCCCTCCACTTT
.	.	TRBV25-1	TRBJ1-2	CASSDTTRGYGYTF	TGTGCCAGCAGCGATACTACCAGGGGCTATGGCTACACCTTC
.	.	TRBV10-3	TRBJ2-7	CAISERGSSYEQYF	TGTGCCATCAGTGAGAGGGGTAGCTCCTACGAGCAGTACTTC
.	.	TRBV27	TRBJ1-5	CASSLFSPGLFTDQPQHF	TGTGCCAGCAGTTTATTTAGCCCGGGACTTTTTACCGATCAGCCCCAGCATTTT
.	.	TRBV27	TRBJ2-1	CASRPFGIRAYNEQFF	TGTGCCAGCAGGCCATTTGGGATCAGGGCCTACAATGAGCAGTTCTTC
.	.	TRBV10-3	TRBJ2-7	CAISERGDAGYEQYF	TGTGCCATCAGTGAGAGAGGGGACGCGGGCTACGAGCAGTACTTC
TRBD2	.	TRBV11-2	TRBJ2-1	CASSLGAGGWNEQFF	TGTGCCAGCAGCTTAGGAGCGGGGGGGTGGAATGAGCAGTTCTTC
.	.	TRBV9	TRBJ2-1	CASSVARLMGGNEQFF	TGTGCCAGCAGCGTAGCCCGGTTGATGGGGGGCAATGAGCAGTTCTTC
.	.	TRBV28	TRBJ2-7	CASSSTGPNGNEQYF	TGTGCCAGCAGTTCTACGGGTCCAAATGGCAACGAGCAGTACTTC
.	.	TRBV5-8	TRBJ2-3	CASSARVTDTQYF	TGTGCCAGCAGCGCCAGGGTCACAGATACGCAGTATTTT
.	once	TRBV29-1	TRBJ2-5	CSVAEETQYF	TGCAGCGTAGCGGAGGAGACCCAGTACTTC
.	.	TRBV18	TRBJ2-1	CASSPLTPGPSFNEQFF	TGTGCCAGCTCACCCCTCACCCCCGGGCCCTCCTTCAATGAGCAGTTCTTC
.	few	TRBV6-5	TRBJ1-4	CASSRRRSEKLFF	TGTGCCAGCAGCAGGAGGAGGAGTGAAAAACTGTTTTTT
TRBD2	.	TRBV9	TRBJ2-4	CASSVGGSGATKNIQYF	TGTGCCAGCAGCGTAGGTGGTAGCGGGGCCACCAAAAACATTCAGTACTTC
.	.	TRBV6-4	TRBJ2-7	CAREKEPYEQYF	TGTGCCAGAGAAAAGGAGCCCTACGAGCAGTACTTC